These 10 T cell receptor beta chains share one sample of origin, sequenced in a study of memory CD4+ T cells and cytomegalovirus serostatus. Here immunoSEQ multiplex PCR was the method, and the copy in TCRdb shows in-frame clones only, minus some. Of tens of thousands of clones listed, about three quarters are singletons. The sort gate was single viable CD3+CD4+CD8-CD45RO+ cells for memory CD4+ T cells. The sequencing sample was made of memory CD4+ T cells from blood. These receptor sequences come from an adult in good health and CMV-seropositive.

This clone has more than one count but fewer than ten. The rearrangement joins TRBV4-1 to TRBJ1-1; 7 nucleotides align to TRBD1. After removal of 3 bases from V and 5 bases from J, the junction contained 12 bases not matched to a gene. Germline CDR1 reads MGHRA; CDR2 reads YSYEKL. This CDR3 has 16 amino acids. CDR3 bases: TGCGCCAGCAGCCACTCAACTTTCAGGGGGAGGACTGAAGCTTTCTTT. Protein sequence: CASSHSTFRGRTEAFF.

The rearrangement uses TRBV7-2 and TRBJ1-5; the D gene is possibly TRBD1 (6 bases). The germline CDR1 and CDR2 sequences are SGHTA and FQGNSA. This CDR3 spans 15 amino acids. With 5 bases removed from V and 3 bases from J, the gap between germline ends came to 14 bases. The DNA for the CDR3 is TGTGCCAGCAGCCCGTGGACAGATTCCAATCAGCCCCAGCATTTT. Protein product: CASSPWTDSNQPQHF.

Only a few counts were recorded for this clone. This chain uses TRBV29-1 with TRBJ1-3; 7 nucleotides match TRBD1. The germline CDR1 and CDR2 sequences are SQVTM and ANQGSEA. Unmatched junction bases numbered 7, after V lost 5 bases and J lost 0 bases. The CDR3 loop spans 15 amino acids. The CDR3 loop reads CSVPGQKSSGNTIYF. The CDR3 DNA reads TGCAGCGTTCCGGGACAGAAATCCTCTGGAAACACCATATATTTT. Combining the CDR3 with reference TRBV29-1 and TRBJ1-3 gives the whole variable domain SAVISQKPSRDICQRGTSLTIQCQVDSQVTMMFWYRQQPGQSLTLIATANQGSEATYESGFVIDKFPISRPNLTFSTLTVSNMSPEDSSIYLCSVPGQKSSGNTIYFGEGSWLTVV.

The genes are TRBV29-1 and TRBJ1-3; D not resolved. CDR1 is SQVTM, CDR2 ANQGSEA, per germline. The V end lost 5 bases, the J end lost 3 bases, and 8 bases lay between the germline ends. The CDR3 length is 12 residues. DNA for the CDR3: TGCAGCGTTCCGACGGATGGAAACACCATATATTTT. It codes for CSVPTDGNTIYF.

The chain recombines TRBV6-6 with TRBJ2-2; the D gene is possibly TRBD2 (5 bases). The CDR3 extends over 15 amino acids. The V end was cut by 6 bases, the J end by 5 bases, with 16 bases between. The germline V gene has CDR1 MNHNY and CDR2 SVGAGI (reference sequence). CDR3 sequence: CASRSGSQRTGELFF. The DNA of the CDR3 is TGTGCCAGCAGGAGTGGGAGTCAACGAACCGGGGAGCTGTTTTTT.

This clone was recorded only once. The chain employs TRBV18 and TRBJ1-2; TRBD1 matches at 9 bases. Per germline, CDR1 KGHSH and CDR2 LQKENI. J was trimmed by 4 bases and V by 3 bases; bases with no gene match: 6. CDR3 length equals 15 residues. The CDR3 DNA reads TGTGCCAGCTCACCGGGACAGGGTTCTAGCTATGGCTACACCTTC. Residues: CASSPGQGSSYGYTF.

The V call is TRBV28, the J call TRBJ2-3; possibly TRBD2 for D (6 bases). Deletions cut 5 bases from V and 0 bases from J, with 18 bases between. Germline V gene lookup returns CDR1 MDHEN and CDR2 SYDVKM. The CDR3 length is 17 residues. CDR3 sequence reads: CASSPVGGSHSTDTQYF. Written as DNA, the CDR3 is TGTGCCAGCAGTCCCGTTGGGGGGAGTCATAGCACAGATACGCAGTATTTT.

The DNA of the CDR3 is TGTGCCAGCAGTAAAGACGCAGGGGGACTAGCGGCTTACGAGCAGTACTTC. Encoded protein: CASSKDAGGLAAYEQYF. The genes are TRBV4-2 and TRBJ2-7; 11 bases fit TRBD2. This CDR3 is 17 amino acids long. Germline values: CDR1 LGHNA, CDR2 YNFKEQ. V was clipped by 6 bases and J by 4 bases; unmatched bases: 14.

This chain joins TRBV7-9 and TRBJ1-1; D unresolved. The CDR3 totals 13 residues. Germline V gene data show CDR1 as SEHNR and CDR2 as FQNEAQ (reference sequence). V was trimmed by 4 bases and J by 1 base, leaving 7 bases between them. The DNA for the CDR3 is TGTGCCAGCAGCTCAGGAGAGAACACTGAAGCTTTCTTT. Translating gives CASSSGENTEAFF.

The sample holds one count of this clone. In DNA, the CDR3 is TGTGCCAGCAGTATGGGGACAACGTTCGGCGAGCAGTACTTC. Residues: CASSMGTTFGEQYF. The genes are TRBV7-7 and TRBJ2-7; possibly TRBD1 for D (6 bases). The CDR3 contains 14 residues. V was cut by 6 bases and J by 6 bases, with 18 bases left in between. CDR1 and CDR2 from the germline V gene are SSHAT and FNYEAQ (reference sequence).